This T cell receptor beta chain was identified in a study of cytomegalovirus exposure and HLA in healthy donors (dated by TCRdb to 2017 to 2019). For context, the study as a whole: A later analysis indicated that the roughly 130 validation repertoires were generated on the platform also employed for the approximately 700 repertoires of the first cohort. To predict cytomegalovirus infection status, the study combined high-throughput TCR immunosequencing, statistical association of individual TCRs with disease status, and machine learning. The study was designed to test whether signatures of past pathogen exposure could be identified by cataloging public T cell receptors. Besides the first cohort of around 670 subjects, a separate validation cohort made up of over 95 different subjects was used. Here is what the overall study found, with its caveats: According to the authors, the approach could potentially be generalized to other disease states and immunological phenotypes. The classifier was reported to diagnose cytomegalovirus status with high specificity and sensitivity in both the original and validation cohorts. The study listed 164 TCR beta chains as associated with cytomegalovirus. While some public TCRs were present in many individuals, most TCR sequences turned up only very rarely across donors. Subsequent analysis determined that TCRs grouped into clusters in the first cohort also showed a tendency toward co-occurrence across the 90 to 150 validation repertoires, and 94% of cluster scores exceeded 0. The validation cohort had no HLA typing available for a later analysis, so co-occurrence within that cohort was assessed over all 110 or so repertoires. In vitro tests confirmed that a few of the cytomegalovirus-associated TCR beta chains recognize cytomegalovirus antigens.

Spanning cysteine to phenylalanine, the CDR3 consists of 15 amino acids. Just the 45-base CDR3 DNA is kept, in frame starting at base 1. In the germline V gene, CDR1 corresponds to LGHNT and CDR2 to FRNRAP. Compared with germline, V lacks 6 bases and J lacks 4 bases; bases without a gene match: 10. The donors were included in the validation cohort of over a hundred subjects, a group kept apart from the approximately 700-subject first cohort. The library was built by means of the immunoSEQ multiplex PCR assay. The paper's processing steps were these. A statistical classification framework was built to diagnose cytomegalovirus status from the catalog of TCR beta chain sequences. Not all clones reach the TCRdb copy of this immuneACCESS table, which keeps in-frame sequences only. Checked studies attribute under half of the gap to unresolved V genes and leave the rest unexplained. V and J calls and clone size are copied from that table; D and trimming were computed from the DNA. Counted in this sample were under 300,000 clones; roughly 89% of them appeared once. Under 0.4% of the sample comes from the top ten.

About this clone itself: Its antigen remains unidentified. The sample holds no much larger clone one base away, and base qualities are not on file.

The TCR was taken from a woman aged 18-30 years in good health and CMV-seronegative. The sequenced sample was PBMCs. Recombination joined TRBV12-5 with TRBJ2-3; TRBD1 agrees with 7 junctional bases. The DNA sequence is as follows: TGTGCTAGTGGCTCCACAGGGGCCTCAGCAGATACGCAGTATTTT. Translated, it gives CASGSTGASADTQYF.